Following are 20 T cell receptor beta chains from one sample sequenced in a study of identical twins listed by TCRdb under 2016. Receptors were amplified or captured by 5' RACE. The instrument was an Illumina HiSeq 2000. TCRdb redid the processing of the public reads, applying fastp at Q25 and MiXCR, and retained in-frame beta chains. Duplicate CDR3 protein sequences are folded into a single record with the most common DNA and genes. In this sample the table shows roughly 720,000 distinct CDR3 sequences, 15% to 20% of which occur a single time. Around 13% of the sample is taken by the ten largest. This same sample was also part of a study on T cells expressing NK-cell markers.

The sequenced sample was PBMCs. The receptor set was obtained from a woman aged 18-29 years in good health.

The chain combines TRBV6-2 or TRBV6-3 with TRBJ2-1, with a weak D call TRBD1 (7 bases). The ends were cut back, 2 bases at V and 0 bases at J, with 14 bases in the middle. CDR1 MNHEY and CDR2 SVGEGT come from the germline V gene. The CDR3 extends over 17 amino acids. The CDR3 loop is CASSYDWGDSSYNEQFF. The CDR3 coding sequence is TGTGCCAGCAGTTACGATTGGGGGGACAGCTCCTACAATGAGCAGTTCTTC.

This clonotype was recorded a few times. CDR3 residues: CASSTIGGAEAFF. The CDR3 DNA follows: TGTGCCAGCAGCACCATTGGAGGGGCTGAAGCTTTCTTT. V usage is TRBV2 and J usage is TRBJ1-1; D is possibly TRBD1 (5 bases). The CDR3 consists of 13 residues. Germline CDR1 is SNHLY and CDR2 is FYNNEI. Trimming cost V 6 bases and J 6 bases, with 14 bases left between them.

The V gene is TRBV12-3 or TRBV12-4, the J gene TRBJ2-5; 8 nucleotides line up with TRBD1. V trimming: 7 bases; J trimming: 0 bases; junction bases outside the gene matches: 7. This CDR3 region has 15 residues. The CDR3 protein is CASTLRGLNQETQYF. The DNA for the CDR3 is TGTGCCAGCACGCTCAGGGGGCTGAACCAAGAGACCCAGTACTTC.

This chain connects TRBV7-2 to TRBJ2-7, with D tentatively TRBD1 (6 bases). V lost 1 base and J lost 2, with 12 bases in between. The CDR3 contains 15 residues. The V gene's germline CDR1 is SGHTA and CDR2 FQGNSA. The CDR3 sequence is CASSLVQGVPYEQYF. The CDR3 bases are TGTGCCAGCAGCTTAGTACAGGGCGTTCCCTACGAGCAGTACTTC.

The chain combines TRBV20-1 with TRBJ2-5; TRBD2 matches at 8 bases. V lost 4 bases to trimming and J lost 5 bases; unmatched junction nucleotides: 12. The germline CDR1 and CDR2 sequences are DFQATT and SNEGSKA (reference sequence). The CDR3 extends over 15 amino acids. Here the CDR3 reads CSAIPLAGLEETQYF. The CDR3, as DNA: TGCAGTGCTATACCCTTAGCGGGGCTAGAGGAGACCCAGTACTTC.

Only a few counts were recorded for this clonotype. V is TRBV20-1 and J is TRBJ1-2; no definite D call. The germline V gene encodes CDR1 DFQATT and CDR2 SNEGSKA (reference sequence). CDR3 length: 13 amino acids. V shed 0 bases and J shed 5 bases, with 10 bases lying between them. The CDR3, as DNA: TGCAGTGCTAGAGATTACCAGACTTATGGCTACACCTTC. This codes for CSARDYQTYGYTF.

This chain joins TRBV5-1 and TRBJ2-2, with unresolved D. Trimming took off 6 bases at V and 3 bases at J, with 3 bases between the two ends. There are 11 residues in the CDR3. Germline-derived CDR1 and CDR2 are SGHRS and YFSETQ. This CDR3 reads CASTYTGELFF. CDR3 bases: TGCGCCAGCACCTACACCGGGGAGCTGTTTTTT.

CDR3 nucleotides: TGCAGCTGTGGGGGGAACACTGAAGCTTTCTTT. Residues: CSCGGNTEAFF. This chain uses TRBV20-1 with TRBJ1-1, with D perhaps matching TRBD1 (5 bases). Germline lookup yields CDR1 DFQATT and CDR2 SNEGSKA (reference sequence). There are 11 residues in the CDR3.

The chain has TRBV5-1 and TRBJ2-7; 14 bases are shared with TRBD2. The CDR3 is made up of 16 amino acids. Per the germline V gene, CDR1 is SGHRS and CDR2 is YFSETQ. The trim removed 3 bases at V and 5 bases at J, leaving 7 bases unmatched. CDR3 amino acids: CASSSRTSGRFHEQYF. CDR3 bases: TGCGCCAGCAGCTCTCGGACTAGCGGGAGGTTCCACGAGCAGTACTTC.

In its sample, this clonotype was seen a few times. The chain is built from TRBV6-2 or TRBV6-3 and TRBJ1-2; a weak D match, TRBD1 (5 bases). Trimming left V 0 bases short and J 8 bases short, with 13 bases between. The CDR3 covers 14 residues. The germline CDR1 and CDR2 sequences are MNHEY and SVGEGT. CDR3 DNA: TGTGCCAGCAGTTACTCGAAAGGGGTTACCGGCTACACCTTC. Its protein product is CASSYSKGVTGYTF.

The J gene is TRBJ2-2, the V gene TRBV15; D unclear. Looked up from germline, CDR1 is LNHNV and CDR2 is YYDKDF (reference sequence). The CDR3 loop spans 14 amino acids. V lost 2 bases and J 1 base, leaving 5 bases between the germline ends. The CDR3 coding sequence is TGTGCCACCAGCAGATCTGGGAACACCGGGGAGCTGTTTTTT. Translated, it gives CATSRSGNTGELFF. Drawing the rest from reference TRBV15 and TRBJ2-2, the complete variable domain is DAMVIQNPRYQVTQFGKPVTLSCSQTLNHNVMYWYQQKSSQAPKLLFHYYDKDFNNEADTPDNFQSRRPNTSFCFLDIRSPGLGDTAMYLCATSRSGNTGELFFGEGSRLTVL.

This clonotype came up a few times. The CDR3 sequence is CASSLGVVHYGYTF. CDR3 coding DNA: TGCGCCAGCAGCTTGGGTGTAGTCCACTATGGCTACACCTTC. V usage is TRBV5-1 and J usage is TRBJ1-2; D not certain. CDR1 and CDR2 (germline): SGHRS, YFSETQ. The V end was cut by 0 bases, the J end by 3 bases, with 9 bases between. CDR3 size: 14 residues. The complete variable domain, with remaining parts taken from reference TRBV5-1 and TRBJ1-2, reads KAGVTQTPRYLIKTRGQQVTLSCSPISGHRSVSWYQQTPGQGLQFLFEYFSETQRNKGNFPGRFSGRQFSNSRSEMNVSTLELGDSALYLCASSLGVVHYGYTFGSGTRLTVV.

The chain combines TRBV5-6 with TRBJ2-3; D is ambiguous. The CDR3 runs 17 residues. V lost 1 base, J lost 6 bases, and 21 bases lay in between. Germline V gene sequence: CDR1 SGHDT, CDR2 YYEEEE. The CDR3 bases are TGTGCCAGCAGCTTGAGACGGATCGAACCTGGCAAGGATACGCAGTATTTT. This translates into CASSLRRIEPGKDTQYF.

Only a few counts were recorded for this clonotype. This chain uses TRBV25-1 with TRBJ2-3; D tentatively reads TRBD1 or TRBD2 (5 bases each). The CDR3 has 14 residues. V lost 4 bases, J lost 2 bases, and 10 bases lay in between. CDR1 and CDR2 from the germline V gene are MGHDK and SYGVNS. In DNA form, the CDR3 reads TGTGCCAGCAGTGGAGAGGGACCCACAGATACGCAGTATTTT. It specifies CASSGEGPTDTQYF. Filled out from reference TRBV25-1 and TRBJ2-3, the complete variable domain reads EADIYQTPRYLVIGTGKKITLECSQTMGHDKMYWYQQDPGMELHLIHYSYGVNSTEKGDLSSESTVSRIRTEHFPLTLESARPSHTSQYLCASSGEGPTDTQYFGPGTRLTVL.

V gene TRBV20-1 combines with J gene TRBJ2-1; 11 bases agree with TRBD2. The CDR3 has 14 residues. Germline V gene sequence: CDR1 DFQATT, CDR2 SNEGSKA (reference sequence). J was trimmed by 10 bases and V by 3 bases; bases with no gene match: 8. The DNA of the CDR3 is TGCAGTGCTAGTTTTGGACTAGCGGGTTGGGAGCAGTTCTTC. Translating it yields CSASFGLAGWEQFF.

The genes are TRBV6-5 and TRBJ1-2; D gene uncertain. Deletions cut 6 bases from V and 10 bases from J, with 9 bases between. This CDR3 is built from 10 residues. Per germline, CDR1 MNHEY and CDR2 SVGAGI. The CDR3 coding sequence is TGTGCCAGCAGGGGCGGCGACTACACCTTC. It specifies CASRGGDYTF.

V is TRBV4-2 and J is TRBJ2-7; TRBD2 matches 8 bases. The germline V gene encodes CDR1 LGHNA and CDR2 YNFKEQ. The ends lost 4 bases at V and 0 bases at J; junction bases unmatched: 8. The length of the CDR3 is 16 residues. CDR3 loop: CASSLGSGGLSYEQYF. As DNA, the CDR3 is TGTGCCAGCAGCCTGGGGAGCGGGGGCCTCTCCTACGAGCAGTACTTC.

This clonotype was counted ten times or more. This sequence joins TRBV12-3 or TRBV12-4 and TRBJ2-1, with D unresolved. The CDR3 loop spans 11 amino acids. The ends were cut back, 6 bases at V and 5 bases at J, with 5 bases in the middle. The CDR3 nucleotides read TGTGCCAGCAGCCAAAACAATGAGCAGTTCTTC. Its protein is CASSQNNEQFF.

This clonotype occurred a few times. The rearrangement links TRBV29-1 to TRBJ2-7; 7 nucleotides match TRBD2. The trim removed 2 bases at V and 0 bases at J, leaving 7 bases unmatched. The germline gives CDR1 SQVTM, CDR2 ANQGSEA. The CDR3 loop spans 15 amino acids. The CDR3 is CSVEILGGGSYEQYF. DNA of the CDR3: TGCAGCGTTGAAATTCTTGGGGGGGGCTCCTACGAGCAGTACTTC.

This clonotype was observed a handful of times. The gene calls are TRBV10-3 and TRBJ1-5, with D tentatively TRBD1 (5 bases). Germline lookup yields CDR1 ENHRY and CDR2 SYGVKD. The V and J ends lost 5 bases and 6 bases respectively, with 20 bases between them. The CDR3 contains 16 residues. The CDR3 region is CAISSRGDGSGQPQHF. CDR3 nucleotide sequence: TGTGCCATCAGTTCCCGGGGGGACGGGAGCGGTCAGCCCCAGCATTTT.